This TCR beta chain was identified in a study of blood T cell repertoires in COVID-19. Assay used: immunoSEQ multiplex PCR; TCRdb lists only in-frame clones, some missing. In the table there are about 120,000 clones, 72% of which are singletons. The specimen was peripheral blood. The TCR originated in a woman aged 55-70 years with acute or convalescent COVID-19.

The DNA for the CDR3 is TGTGCCACCAGTGATACAGGGATTGGCACAGATACGCAGTATTTT. Translation: CATSDTGIGTDTQYF. This chain links TRBV24-1 with TRBJ2-3; weak D call: TRBD1 (6 bases). The ends were cut back, 3 bases at V and 1 base at J, with 10 bases in the middle. The V gene's germline CDR1 is KGHDR and CDR2 SFDVKD. This CDR3 region has 15 residues.